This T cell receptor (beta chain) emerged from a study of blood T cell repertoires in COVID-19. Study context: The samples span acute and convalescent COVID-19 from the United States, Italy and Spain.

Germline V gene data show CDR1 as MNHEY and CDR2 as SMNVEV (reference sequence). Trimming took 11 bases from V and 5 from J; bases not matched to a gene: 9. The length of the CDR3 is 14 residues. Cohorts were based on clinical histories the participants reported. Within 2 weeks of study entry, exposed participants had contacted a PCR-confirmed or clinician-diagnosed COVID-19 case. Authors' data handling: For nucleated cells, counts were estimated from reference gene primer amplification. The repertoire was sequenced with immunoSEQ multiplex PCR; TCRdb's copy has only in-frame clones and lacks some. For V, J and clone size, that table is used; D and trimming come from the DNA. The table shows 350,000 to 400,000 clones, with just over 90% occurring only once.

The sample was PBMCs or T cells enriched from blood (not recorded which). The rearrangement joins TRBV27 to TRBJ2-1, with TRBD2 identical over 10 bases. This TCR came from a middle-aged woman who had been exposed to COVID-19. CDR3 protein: CAQRGLASHNEQFF. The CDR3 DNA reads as TGTGCCCAGCGGGGACTAGCGTCCCACAATGAGCAGTTCTTC.